This record concerns one T cell receptor (beta chain) sequence. Its target is not known. One end of the junction does not line up with germline, which may come from a read error. These data come from a study of Graves' ophthalmopathy and Graves' hyperthyroidism. The study's findings and limits: Ophthalmopathy progression predictions by the model showed 72% to 80% specificity and approximately 67% sensitivity.

The sequenced template was RNA, covering the TCR beta CDR3 region. After a first-round RT-PCR with HTBI primers, a second-round multiplex PCR was run. TCRdb re-called the multiplex PCR reads through MiXCR, storing one row per CDR3 protein. This table has about 740,000 distinct CDR3 sequences, roughly 41% appearing once. The CDR3 has 14 amino acids. CDR1 and CDR2 (germline): LGHNA, YNFKEQ. Clinicians diagnosed using symptoms, serum thyroxine, TRAb, thyroid ultrasound and orbital computed tomography. The TCR sequence derives from an adult man with Graves' ophthalmopathy. The chain has TRBV4-2 and TRBJ2-5, with D perhaps assigned TRBD1 or TRBD2 (5 bases each). Input material: peripheral blood. CDR3 in amino acids: CASRQDLGVETQYF. For the CDR3, the DNA is TGTGCCAGCCGCCAAGACTTGGGGGTGGAGACCCAGTACTTC.